Shown below are 32 T cell receptor beta chains from a single sample sequenced in a study of Graves' ophthalmopathy and Graves' hyperthyroidism. RNA served as the template for amplifying TCR beta CDR3 regions. Following a first-round RT-PCR that used HTBI primers, a second-round multiplex PCR was carried out. TCRdb re-called the multiplex PCR reads through MiXCR, storing one row per CDR3 protein. The table includes around 1.1 million distinct CDR3 sequences, approximately 35% detected once. Sequencing input: peripheral blood or thyroid tissue (not recorded which). These receptor sequences come from an adult man with Graves' hyperthyroidism.

This chain joins TRBV6-1 and TRBJ2-7; the D is unclear. V lost 7 bases and J lost 3, with 10 bases in between. CDR3 length: 12 residues. Germline CDR1 MNHNS, CDR2 SASEGT. CDR3: CASTVSIYEQYF. In DNA form, the CDR3 reads TGTGCCAGCACGGTCAGTATCTACGAGCAGTACTTC.

This clonotype was picked up many times. The chain is built from TRBV10-2 and TRBJ1-2, with D uncertain. The V end lost 6 bases, the J end lost 5 bases, and 25 bases lay between the germline ends. Germline CDR1 and CDR2: WSHSY and SAAADI. This CDR3 region has 17 residues. The CDR3 spells CASSRVMVHPSGYGYTF. DNA for the CDR3: TGCGCCAGCAGCCGAGTAATGGTACACCCTAGCGGTTATGGCTACACCTTC.

This chain connects TRBV7-2 to TRBJ2-7, with a tentative D call TRBD1 (5 bases). This CDR3 has 12 amino acids. V was cut by 6 bases and J by 7 bases, with 13 bases left in between. Germline V gene lookup returns CDR1 SGHTA and CDR2 FQGNSA. The CDR3 reads CASRPGMVEQYF. CDR3 DNA sequence: TGTGCCAGCAGACCAGGGATGGTAGAGCAGTACTTC.

As to this clonotype: Lacking the conserved final phenylalanine or tryptophan, this CDR3 likely reflects a read error. The genes are TRBV10-3 and TRBJ2-5; tentative D call: TRBD2 (5 bases). The CDR3 contains 16 residues. CDR1 is ENHRY, CDR2 SYGVKD, per germline. V was shortened by 10 bases and J by 5 bases, with 26 bases between the two germline ends. The CDR3 loop reads CASSLRSAGPAETQYS. The CDR3 DNA follows: TGTGCCAGCAGCTTGAGATCGGCGGGCCCTGCGGAGACCCAGTACTCC.

This clonotype was counted ten times or more. The chain links TRBV12-3 or TRBV12-4 to TRBJ2-5; possible D gene TRBD2, 5 bases. The CDR3 is made up of 14 amino acids. V lost 5 bases and J 5 bases, leaving 15 bases between the germline ends. CDR3 loop: CASSREGPRETQYF. In nucleotides, the CDR3 is TGTGCCAGCAGTCGGGAAGGGCCCCGGGAGACCCAGTACTTC.

This chain uses TRBV7-9 with TRBJ2-7, with TRBD2 identical over 10 bases. This CDR3 has 14 residues. The V segment lost 3 bases and the J segment 6 bases; nucleotides outside the gene matches: 5. Germline lookup yields CDR1 SEHNR and CDR2 FQNEAQ (reference sequence). The CDR3 spells CASSFSLAGVEQYF. The CDR3 DNA follows: TGTGCCAGCAGCTTTAGCCTAGCGGGAGTCGAGCAGTACTTC.

This clonotype was recorded only once. The chain joins TRBV7-2 to TRBJ1-1, with 7 bases lining up with TRBD1. The J segment lost 5 bases and the V segment lost 3 bases, leaving 6 bases of the junction unmatched. Germline lookup yields CDR1 SGHTA and CDR2 FQGNSA. This CDR3 contains 14 residues. The CDR3 nucleotides are TGTGCCAGCAGCTTCGGACAGGATGGGACTGAAGCTTTCTTT. This translates into CASSFGQDGTEAFF.

DNA of the CDR3: TGCAGTGCCTCACAGGGGGAGAAAGAAAAACTGTTTTTT. This gives the protein CSASQGEKEKLFF. The chain carries TRBV20-1 and TRBJ1-4; 8 nucleotides agree with TRBD1. Per the germline V gene, CDR1 is DFQATT and CDR2 is SNEGSKA (reference sequence). Trimming cost V 6 bases and J 8 bases; bases outside gene matches: 8. There are 13 residues in the CDR3.

The genes are TRBV7-9 and TRBJ2-5, with 7 bases lining up with TRBD1. Germline trimming cut 5 bases from V and 5 bases from J; bases unmatched to any gene: 11. In germline, CDR1 is SEHNR, CDR2 FQNEAQ (reference sequence). The CDR3 runs to 15 residues. CDR3: CASSGQVWAGETQYF. In DNA form, the CDR3 reads TGTGCCAGCAGCGGACAGGTTTGGGCAGGGGAGACCCAGTACTTC. Variable domain in full (rest from reference TRBV7-9 and TRBJ2-5): DTGVSQNPRHKITKRGQNVTFRCDPISEHNRLYWYRQTLGQGPEFLTYFQNEAQLEKSRLLSDRFSAERPKGSFSTLEIQRTEQGDSAMYLCASSGQVWAGETQYFGPGTRLLVL.

This clonotype came up once. The genes are TRBV10-3 and TRBJ2-7, with 7 bases identical to TRBD1. Per the germline V gene, CDR1 is ENHRY and CDR2 is SYGVKD. CDR3 length: 13 amino acids. Trimming at V came to 10 bases and at J to 4 bases, leaving 10 bases not matched to a gene. DNA for the CDR3: TGTGCCAGCAGGGACAGAATAATTTACGAGCAGTACTTC. Protein: CASRDRIIYEQYF.

This chain links TRBV19 with TRBJ2-6, with D perhaps matching TRBD1 (7 bases). The length of the CDR3 is 15 residues. CDR1 and CDR2 from the germline V gene are LNHDA and SQIVND (reference sequence). Trimming cost V 9 bases and J 2 bases, with 14 bases left between them. This CDR3 reads CASNQGGTGANVLTF. The CDR3 DNA sequence: TGTGCCAGCAATCAGGGGGGCACTGGGGCCAACGTCCTGACTTTC.

Remarks on this clonotype: Possible read error: a much larger clone is one base away. J is TRBJ2-7 and V is TRBV19; either TRBD1 or TRBD2 may supply D (5 bases each). Germline loops: CDR1 LNHDA, CDR2 SQIVND (reference sequence). The CDR3 is made up of 15 amino acids. Trimming took 0 bases from V and 4 from J, leaving 13 bases between them. Written as DNA, the CDR3 is TGTGCCAGTAGTATAGATCGGGGCGGAGTATACGAGCAGTACTTC. Protein: CASSIDRGGVYEQYF.

This clonotype was seen only a few times. One end of the junction fails to match germline, which may point to a read error. V gene TRBV24-1 combines with J gene TRBJ2-7; 7 bases map to TRBD1. There are 14 residues in the CDR3. From germline, CDR1 is KGHDR and CDR2 SFDVKD. CDR3 region: CASSRTGLAYEQYF. The CDR3 DNA is TGTGCCAGCAGTCGGACAGGACTTGCTTACGAGCAGTACTTC.

The chain couples TRBV25-1 to TRBJ2-5; 9 bases line up with TRBD1. Germline CDR1 MGHDK, CDR2 SYGVNS. The CDR3 totals 17 residues. Losses at the gene ends were 6 bases for V and 1 base for J; bases not matched to a gene: 12. This chain's CDR3 is CASSKGQGGMSQETQYF. The CDR3 nucleotides read TGTGCCAGCAGCAAGGGACAGGGTGGGATGAGCCAAGAGACCCAGTACTTC.

This clonotype was found many times. The rearrangement uses TRBV10-3 and TRBJ2-7, with 9 bases that match TRBD2. The J segment lost 7 bases and the V segment lost 7 bases, leaving 14 bases of the junction unmatched. This CDR3 is 15 amino acids long. Germline CDR1 ENHRY, CDR2 SYGVKD. The CDR3 sequence: CAINGGAGGPREQYF. Here the CDR3 DNA reads TGTGCCATCAACGGCGGGGCGGGAGGGCCTAGGGAGCAGTACTTC.

This clonotype was seen many times. This chain uses TRBV25-1 with TRBJ2-5, with TRBD2 as a possible D gene (6 bases). Germline CDR1 MGHDK, CDR2 SYGVNS. The germline V and J ends were trimmed by 9 bases and 3 bases, with 17 bases remaining between them. The CDR3 runs 14 residues. CDR3 DNA sequence: TGTGCCAGTCGCCGGGACGGAGGGAAAGAGACCCAGTACTTC. Amino acid sequence: CASRRDGGKETQYF.

As to this clonotype: A much larger clone differs by one base, so this may be a read error. The V and J genes are TRBV20-1 and TRBJ2-7; 8 bases are a match to TRBD2. The CDR3 consists of 15 residues. J gave up 3 bases and V 3 bases, and 10 bases lay outside the gene matches. Germline V gives CDR1 DFQATT, CDR2 SNEGSKA (reference sequence). The CDR3 DNA sequence: TGCAGTGCTAGTACGCTAGCGGGTATAAACTACGAGCAGTACTTC. Encoded protein: CSASTLAGINYEQYF.

This clonotype was detected many times. A junction end diverges from the germline sequence, so it may reflect a read error. V and J are TRBV10-2 and TRBJ2-7; 12 nucleotides align to TRBD2. The CDR3 length is 15 residues. The germline CDR1 and CDR2 sequences are WSHSY and SAAADI. The CDR3 DNA follows: TGTGCCAGCAGGGGAAAGACTAGCGGGAGTTACGAGCAGTACTTC. Translation: CASRGKTSGSYEQYF.

This clonotype was detected ten times or more. The chain carries TRBV15 and TRBJ1-2; weak D call: TRBD1 (5 bases). Germline V CDR1 and CDR2: LNHNV, YYDKDF (reference sequence). This CDR3 is built from 14 residues. Trimming took off 1 base at V and 7 bases at J, with 13 bases between the two ends. The CDR3 DNA follows: TGTGCCACCAGCAGAGTACCCAGGGTTGCTGGCTACACCTTC. Protein product: CATSRVPRVAGYTF.

This clonotype showed up just a few times. The V and J genes are TRBV6-2 or TRBV6-3 and TRBJ1-4; 10 bases agree with TRBD1. V lost 6 bases, J lost 6 bases, and 4 bases stayed unmatched. The CDR3 loop spans 14 amino acids. CDR1 and CDR2 (germline): MNHEY, SVGEGT. The CDR3 loop reads CASRRGTGDEKLFF. CDR3 sequence (DNA): TGTGCCAGCAGGAGGGGGACAGGGGATGAAAAACTGTTTTTT.

This clonotype was detected ten times or more. The chain recombines TRBV9 with TRBJ2-7; D call uncertain. There are 14 residues in the CDR3. The V gene's germline CDR1 is SGDLS and CDR2 YYNGEE. V lost 0 bases and J lost 0, with 7 bases in between. The CDR3 bases are TGTGCCAGCAGCGTAGTGGCCACCTCCTACGAGCAGTACTTC. Its translation: CASSVVATSYEQYF.

This clonotype was recorded many times. The genes are TRBV10-3 and TRBJ2-5, with D possibly being TRBD2 (6 bases). The CDR3 has 13 residues. Germline V gene lookup returns CDR1 ENHRY and CDR2 SYGVKD. The V and J ends lost 5 bases and 0 bases respectively, with 7 bases between them. CDR3 amino acids: CAISPGDQETQYF. CDR3 bases: TGTGCCATCAGTCCGGGAGACCAAGAGACCCAGTACTTC.

J is TRBJ1-5 and V is TRBV20-1, with D tentatively TRBD1 (5 bases). Deletions cut 3 bases from V and 2 bases from J, with 11 bases between. This CDR3 region has 14 residues. The germline CDR1 and CDR2 sequences are DFQATT and SNEGSKA (reference sequence). In nucleotides, the CDR3 is TGCAGTGCTAGCGCAGGGACTGGCAATCAGCCCCAGCATTTT. It encodes CSASAGTGNQPQHF.

With regard to this clonotype: This sequence may be a read error, since a much larger clone differs from it by one base. Because it lacks the conserved phenylalanine or tryptophan at the end, this CDR3 is likely a read error. V is TRBV9 and J is TRBJ1-1; 8 positions agree with TRBD1. From germline, CDR1 is SGDLS and CDR2 YYNGEE. The CDR3 is 16 residues long. J was trimmed by 1 base and V by 0 bases; bases with no gene match: 5. The CDR3 loop reads CASSVGQGAANTEAFS. CDR3 nucleotide sequence: TGTGCCAGCAGCGTAGGTCAGGGGGCAGCGAACACTGAAGCTTTCTCT.

This clonotype has a single count. The genes are TRBV12-3 or TRBV12-4 and TRBJ2-7, with D possibly matching TRBD1 (7 bases). The CDR3 has 15 residues. The V end lost 6 bases, the J end lost 7 bases, and 22 bases lay between the germline ends. CDR3 DNA: TGTGCCAGCAGACACAGGGGACTCTTGGCGTGGGAGCAGTACTTC. Protein: CASRHRGLLAWEQYF.

This clonotype was counted many times. The chain uses TRBV5-5 and TRBJ1-6, with D unresolved. Trimming removed 4 bases from V and 8 bases from J, with 16 bases in between. The CDR3 loop spans 15 amino acids. Per the germline V gene, CDR1 is SGHKS and CDR2 is YYEKEE (reference sequence). CDR3 protein: CASSQKLGSDSPLHF. Written as DNA, the CDR3 is TGTGCCAGCAGCCAGAAGCTTGGGTCTGATTCACCCCTCCACTTT.

This clonotype was counted at least ten times. V is TRBV19 and J is TRBJ1-1, with D perhaps TRBD1 (5 bases). This CDR3 has 11 residues. Germline loops: CDR1 LNHDA, CDR2 SQIVND (reference sequence). The CDR3 bases are TGTGCAGCAGGGCTTTTGACTGAAGCTTTCTTT. This encodes CAAGLLTEAFF.

This clonotype appeared many times. At one of its ends the junction is not consistent with the germline gene, which may arise from a read error. The chain joins TRBV10-3 to TRBJ2-7; TRBD2 matches at 12 bases. The germline gives CDR1 ENHRY, CDR2 SYGVKD. The CDR3 sequence is 16 residues long. The CDR3 reads CASSEAGTSGLYEQYF. The CDR3 DNA reads as TGTGCCAGCAGTGAAGCGGGGACTAGCGGGTTATACGAGCAGTACTTC.

This clonotype showed up many times. The V gene is TRBV29-1, the J gene TRBJ2-7; maybe TRBD2 (6 bases). Germline-derived CDR1 and CDR2 are SQVTM and ANQGSEA. Trimming took 5 bases from V and 0 from J, leaving 14 bases between them. The CDR3 contains 14 residues. CDR3 in amino acids: CSVRDWDSSYEQYF. The CDR3 nucleotides read TGCAGCGTTCGGGACTGGGATAGCTCCTACGAGCAGTACTTC.

Notes on this clonotype: One junction end does not reproduce the germline sequence, and a read error may be involved. V gene TRBV10-3 combines with J gene TRBJ1-3, with 7 bases lining up with TRBD1. CDR3 length: 19 residues. Germline V gives CDR1 ENHRY, CDR2 SYGVKD. For the CDR3, the DNA is TGTGCCAGCAGTTACGGGCTGAGCGTACAGGGGTCGTCTGGAAACACCATACATTTT. Its protein is CASSYGLSVQGSSGNTIHF.

This clonotype was picked up many times. The DNA for the CDR3 is TGTGCCAGCAGCTCTACGCCGGGAGTCCCCGAGCAGTACTTC. Translation: CASSSTPGVPEQYF. The rearrangement uses TRBV13 and TRBJ2-7; a weak D match, TRBD2 (6 bases). Germline V CDR1 and CDR2: PRHDT, FYEKMQ (reference sequence). The V end lost 4 bases, the J end lost 6 bases, and 16 bases lay between the germline ends. CDR3 length equals 14 residues.

This clonotype came up many times. The CDR3 reads CSAWIAYEQYF. As DNA, the CDR3 is TGCAGCGCCTGGATAGCCTACGAGCAGTACTTC. The rearrangement joins TRBV29-1 to TRBJ2-7; D call uncertain. V was shortened by 7 bases and J by 2 bases, with 9 bases between the two germline ends. Germline V gene sequence: CDR1 SQVTM, CDR2 ANQGSEA. The CDR3 has 11 residues.